These T cell receptor beta chains were read from a single sample in a study of T cell responses to AZD1222 COVID-19 vaccine. Only in-frame clones appear in the TCRdb table, and some are missing; sequencing was by immunoSEQ multiplex PCR. This table holds some 160,000 clones, approximately 93% found once. Sequenced material: peripheral blood, taken on day 0 of AZD1222 vaccination. Source of these receptors: an adult in good health. Each CDR3 is given without its conserved first and last residue.

>12|TRBV9
ASSPGTMKNEQY
>13|TRBV5-1
ASSLSQTMNTEAF
>14|TRBV11-2
ASSLGTATLLYEQF
>12|TRBV5-1
ASSADRGHTEAF
>15|TRBV7-6
ASSLVAGTSSTDTQY
>11|TRBV28
ASRLQGRDEQY
>14|TRBV5-1
ASSRQVDANTGELF
>13|TRBV6-1
ASSEAWAGTYGYT
>11|TRBV2
ASAALKGYGYT
>13|TRBV4-1
ASSRSGQDPYEQY
>10|TRBV3-1/TRBV3-2
ASSRSNYGYT
>11|TRBV12-3/TRBV12-4
ASLSGQRYEQY
>15|TRBV23-1
ASSQLRTSSYNSPLH
>13|TRBV4-3
ASSQVAGGSDTQY
>14|TRBV7-8
ASSSVGFNMNTEAF
>10|TRBV7-3
ASSLDGGRQY
>13|TRBV19
ASSISVATNEKLF
>13|TRBV9
ASSAGQGVNQPQH
>14|TRBV10-3
AISDIARQSGNTIY
>10|TRBV19
ASRDLNTEAF
>10|TRBV30
AWGLSYNEQF
>16|TRBV15
ATSYLVSSYVNNYGYT
>22|TRBV2
ASSERYRLTSGTLSAYGADTQY
>11|TRBV28
ASSLGTQETQY
>12|TRBV6-5
ASSSRDRTYEQY
>12|TRBV7-9
ASSIRDIGRGYT
>12|TRBV28
ASSFGGHTGELF
>8|TRBV29-1
SVGSYEQY
>11|TRBV30
AYDRGLGTEAF
>13|TRBV4-3
ASSQDRIGVTEAF
>13|TRBV10-3
AISEDLDWKNTQY
>13|TRBV27
ASSYSGGPVYEQY
>12|TRBV10-3
AISEDFSNEKLF
>19|TRBV27
ASSFSGPVRPFRGNNQPQH
>12|TRBV4-3
ASSHNTGGSGAF
>11|TRBV12-3/TRBV12-4
ASSWTRRYGYT
>14|TRBV19
ASGTPGQGYTDTQY
>12|TRBV5-1
ASSPGTGWTEAF
>12|TRBV19
ASSLGRSNSPLH
>14|TRBV25-1
ASSDLGAGGANVLT
>13|TRBV24-1
ATSDTGLAIHEQF
>12|TRBV11-2
ASSLYRQGVGYT
>12|TRBV6-5
ASSRLDGPYEQY
>13|TRBV5-1
ASSSLGTLNYGYT
>14|TRBV3-1/TRBV3-2
ASSQEQGSYNSPLH
>12|TRBV15
ATSGSRFVTEAF
>16|TRBV11-2
ASSLDPSRFTSGNTIY
>11|TRBV12-3/TRBV12-4
ASGTLSYNEQF
>10|TRBV10-1
ASSESGYEQY
>13|TRBV19
ASREWRGDRETQY
>14|TRBV7-9
ASSPGLAGGAYEQY